The sequence of this TCR beta chain was determined in a study of blood T cell repertoires in COVID-19. Germline loops: CDR1 LGHNA, CDR2 YSLEER. V was cut by 4 bases and J by 7 bases, with 17 bases left in between. The CDR3 loop spans 16 amino acids. TCRdb's table, derived via immunoSEQ multiplex PCR, lists solely in-frame clones and lacks some. The data show 210,000 or so clones, around 85% seen once. Source material: PBMCs or T cells enriched from blood (not recorded which). The V and J genes are TRBV4-3 and TRBJ1-6; the D gene is possibly TRBD1 (6 bases). The receptor's source is a woman between 50 and 59 years old in a cohort exposed to, infected with or recovered from COVID-19 (not recorded which). The CDR3 DNA is TGCGCCAGCAGCCTTTACAGGGACGGTGCGAATTCACCCCTCCACTTT. Translation: CASSLYRDGANSPLHF.